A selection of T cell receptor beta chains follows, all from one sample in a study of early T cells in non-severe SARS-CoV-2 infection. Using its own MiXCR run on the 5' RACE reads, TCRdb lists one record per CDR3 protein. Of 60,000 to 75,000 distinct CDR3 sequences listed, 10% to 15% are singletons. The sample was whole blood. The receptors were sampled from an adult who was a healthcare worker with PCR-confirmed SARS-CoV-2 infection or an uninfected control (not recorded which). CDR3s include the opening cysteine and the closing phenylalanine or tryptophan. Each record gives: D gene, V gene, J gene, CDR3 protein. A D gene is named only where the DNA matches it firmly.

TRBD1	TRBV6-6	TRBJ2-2	CASRSGQTTGELFF
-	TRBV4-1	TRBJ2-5	CASSQDLTTSGGLETQYF
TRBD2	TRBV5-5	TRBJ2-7	CASSPRGDGGRTHEQYF
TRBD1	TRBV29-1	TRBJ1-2	CSVTRGRSYGYTF
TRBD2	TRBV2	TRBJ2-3	CASSEASGSTDTQYF
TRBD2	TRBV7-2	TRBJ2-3	CASSRLTSASTDTQYF
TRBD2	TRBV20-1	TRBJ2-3	CSARISGRTDTQYF
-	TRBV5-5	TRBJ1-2	CASSWAYGLYGYTF
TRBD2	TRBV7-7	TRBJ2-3	CASSLGASGATDTQYF
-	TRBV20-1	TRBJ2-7	CSAPARLNEQYF
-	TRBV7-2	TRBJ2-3	CASSLVLATTDTQYF
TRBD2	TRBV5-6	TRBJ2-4	CASSPGGGFNIQYF
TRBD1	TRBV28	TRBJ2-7	CASSRADRGLSEQYF
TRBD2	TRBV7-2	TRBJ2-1	CASRPLLAGGMNEQFF
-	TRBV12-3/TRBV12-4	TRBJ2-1	CASSIDSYNEQFF
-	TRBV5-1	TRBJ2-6	CASSPQAGANVLTF
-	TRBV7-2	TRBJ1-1	CASRLGDLGTEAFF
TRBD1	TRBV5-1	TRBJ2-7	CASSSGGQGNEQYF
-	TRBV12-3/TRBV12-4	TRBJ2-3	CASRRDLKTQYF
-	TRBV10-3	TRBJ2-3	CAISWGLSPNTQYF
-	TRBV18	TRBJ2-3	CASSPSLTDTQYF
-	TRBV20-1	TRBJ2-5	CSARELLALEETQYF
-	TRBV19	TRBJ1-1	CASSAPLGRGTEAFF
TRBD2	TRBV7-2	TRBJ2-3	CASSLYWRSSGFTDTQYF
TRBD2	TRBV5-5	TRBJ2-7	CASSLDRGGRLFDYF
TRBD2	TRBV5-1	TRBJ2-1	CASSRVPRGGIYNEQFF
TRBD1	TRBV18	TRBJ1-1	CASSRFPQGMNTEAFF
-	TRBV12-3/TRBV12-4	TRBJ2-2	CASSPYLGTGELFF
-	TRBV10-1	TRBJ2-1	CASSTGPYNEQFF
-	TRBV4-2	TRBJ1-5	CASSQEDTQNQPQHF
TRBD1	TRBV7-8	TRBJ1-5	CASSLEGQGSNQPQHF
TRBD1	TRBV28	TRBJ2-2	CASSLWGQGASGELFF
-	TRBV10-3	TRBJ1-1	CAIREIQGNTEAFF
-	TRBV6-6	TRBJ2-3	CASSLPGSAKDTQYF
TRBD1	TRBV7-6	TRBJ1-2	CASSSQGAKDYGYTF
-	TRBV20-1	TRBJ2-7	CSARSVGYYEQYF
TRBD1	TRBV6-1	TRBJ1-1	CASRVTGENTEAFF
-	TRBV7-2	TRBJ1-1	CASSSTYRVAFF
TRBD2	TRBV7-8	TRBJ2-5	CASSLRGGGGAETQYF
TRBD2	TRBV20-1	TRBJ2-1	CSAPSRGGATEQIF
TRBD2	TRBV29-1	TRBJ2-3	CSVVGTNTDTQYF
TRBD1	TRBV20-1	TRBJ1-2	CSARIGQGYGYTF
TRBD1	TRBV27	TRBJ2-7	CASSTGTGSYEQYF
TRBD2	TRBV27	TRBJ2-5	CASSLTSGSQETQYF